This TCR beta chain was captured in a study of T cells in Graves' hyperthyroidism and ophthalmopathy. This clonotype was observed many times. The CDR3 length is 14 residues. V shed 2 bases and J shed 2 bases, with 10 bases lying between them. Germline assignment: CDR1 MNHEY and CDR2 SVGEGT. RNA transcripts yielded amplified TCR beta CDR3 regions. With the HTBI primer set, the TCR CDR3 went through a first round of RT-PCR. MiXCR, applied by TCRdb to the multiplex PCR reads, yields one record per CDR3 protein. The sample includes approximately 610,000 distinct CDR3 sequences, roughly 15% of them seen just once.

Sequencing used blood. This TCR was recovered from a woman aged 40-49 years with Graves' ophthalmopathy. The J gene is TRBJ2-7, the V gene TRBV6-2 or TRBV6-3; possibly TRBD2 for D (6 bases). CDR3 protein: CASSYVGGPYEQYF. The CDR3 nucleotides are TGTGCCAGCAGTTACGTGGGAGGACCCTACGAGCAGTACTTC.